This T cell receptor (beta chain) was identified in a study of response to subunit inactivated influenza vaccine (dated by TCRdb to 2016 to 2018). Notes on the research overall: Deep quantitative T cell receptor repertoire profiling was used in the study to track responses to a trivalent subunit inactivated influenza vaccine. What the authors observed across the whole study: According to the authors, only a limited number of new T cells may be recruited by each seasonal influenza vaccination.

CDR3 length: 17 amino acids, cysteine to phenylalanine. Only the CDR3 region is kept as DNA, spanning 51 bases read in frame from base 1. For CDR1 and CDR2, the germline V gene (reference sequence) lists SGHAT and FQDESV. V loses 1 base of germline sequence and J loses 3 bases, and the interval between the two ends is 18 bases. Libraries came from RT-PCR. The reads were generated on an Illumina HiSeq 2500. TCRdb trimmed the raw reads at Q25, called clones with MiXCR and kept productive beta chains. Every distinct CDR3 protein forms one entry, paired with its most common genes and DNA. This sample holds approximately 310,000 distinct CDR3 sequences; about a fifth were observed only once. Together, the top ten hold about 9.4% of the sample. There are a few counts of this clonotype. Its binding antigen is unknown. Nothing much larger sits one base from this clone, and base qualities are not available.

The chain links TRBV11-1 with TRBJ1-1, and perhaps TRBD1 as D gene, on 6 matching bases. This sequence originates from a man between 50 and 70 years old who received an inactivated influenza vaccine. Donor details come from another sample of the same person, matched by shared clones. This material consisted of PBMCs from blood, taken about 19 months after vaccination. In nucleotide form, the sequence is TGTGCCAGCAGCTTAGGGCACAGGGTCCCAATGGACACTGAAGCTTTCTTT. Protein translation: CASSLGHRVPMDTEAFF.